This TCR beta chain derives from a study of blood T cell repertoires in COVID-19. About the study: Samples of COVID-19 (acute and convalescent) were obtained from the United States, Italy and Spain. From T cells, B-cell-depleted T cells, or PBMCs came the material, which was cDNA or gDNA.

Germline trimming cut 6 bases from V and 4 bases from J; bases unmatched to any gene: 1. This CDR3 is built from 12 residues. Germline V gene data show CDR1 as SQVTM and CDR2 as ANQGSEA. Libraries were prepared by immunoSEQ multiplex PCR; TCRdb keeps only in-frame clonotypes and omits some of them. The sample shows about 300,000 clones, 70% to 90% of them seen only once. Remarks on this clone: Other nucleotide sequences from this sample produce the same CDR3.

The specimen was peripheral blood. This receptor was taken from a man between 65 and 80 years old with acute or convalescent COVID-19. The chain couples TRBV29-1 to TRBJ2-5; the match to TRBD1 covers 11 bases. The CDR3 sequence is CSVDRGLETQYF. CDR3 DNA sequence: TGCAGCGTGGACAGGGGGCTAGAGACCCAGTACTTC.